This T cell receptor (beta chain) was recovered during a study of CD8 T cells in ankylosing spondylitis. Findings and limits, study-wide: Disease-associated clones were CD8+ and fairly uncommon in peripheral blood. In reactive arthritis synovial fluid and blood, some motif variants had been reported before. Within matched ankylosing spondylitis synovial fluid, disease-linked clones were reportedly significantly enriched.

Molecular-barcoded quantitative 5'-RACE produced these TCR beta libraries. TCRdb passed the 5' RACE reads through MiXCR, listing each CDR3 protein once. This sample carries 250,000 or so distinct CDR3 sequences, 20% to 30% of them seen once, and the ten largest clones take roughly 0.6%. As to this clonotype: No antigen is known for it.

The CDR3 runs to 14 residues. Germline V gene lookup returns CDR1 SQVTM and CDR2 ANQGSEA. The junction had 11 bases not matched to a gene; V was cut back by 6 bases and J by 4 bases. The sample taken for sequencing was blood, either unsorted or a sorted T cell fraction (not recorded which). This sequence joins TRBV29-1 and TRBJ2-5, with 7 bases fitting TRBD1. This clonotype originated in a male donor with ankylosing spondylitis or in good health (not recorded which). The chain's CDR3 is CSVTSGQSLETQYF. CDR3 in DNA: TGCAGCGTCACCTCGGGACAGTCTTTAGAGACCCAGTACTTC.